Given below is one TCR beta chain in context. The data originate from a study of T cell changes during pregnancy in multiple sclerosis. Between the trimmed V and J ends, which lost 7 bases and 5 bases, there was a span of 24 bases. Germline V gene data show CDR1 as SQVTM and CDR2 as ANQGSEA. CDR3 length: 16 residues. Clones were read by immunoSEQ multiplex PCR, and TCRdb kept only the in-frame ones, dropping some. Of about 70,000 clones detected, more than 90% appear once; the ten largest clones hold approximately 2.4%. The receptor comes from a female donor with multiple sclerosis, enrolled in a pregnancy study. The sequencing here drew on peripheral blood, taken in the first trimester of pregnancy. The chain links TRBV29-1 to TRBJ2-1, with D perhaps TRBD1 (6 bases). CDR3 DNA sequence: TGCAGCGGAGTTGAGACAGGTTGGAGGATACACAATGAGCAGTTCTTC. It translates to CSGVETGWRIHNEQFF.